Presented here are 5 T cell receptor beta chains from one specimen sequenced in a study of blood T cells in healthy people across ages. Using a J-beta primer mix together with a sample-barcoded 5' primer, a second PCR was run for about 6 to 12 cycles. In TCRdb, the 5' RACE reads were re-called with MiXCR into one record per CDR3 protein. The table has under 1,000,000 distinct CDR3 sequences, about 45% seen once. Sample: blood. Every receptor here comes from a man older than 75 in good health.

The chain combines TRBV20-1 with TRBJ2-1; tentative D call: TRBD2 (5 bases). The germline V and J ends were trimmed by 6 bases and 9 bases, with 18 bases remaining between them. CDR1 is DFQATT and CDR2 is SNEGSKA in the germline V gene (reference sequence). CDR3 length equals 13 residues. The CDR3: CSAETSSQGEQFF. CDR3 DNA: TGCAGTGCAGAAACTAGTTCTCAAGGTGAGCAGTTCTTC.

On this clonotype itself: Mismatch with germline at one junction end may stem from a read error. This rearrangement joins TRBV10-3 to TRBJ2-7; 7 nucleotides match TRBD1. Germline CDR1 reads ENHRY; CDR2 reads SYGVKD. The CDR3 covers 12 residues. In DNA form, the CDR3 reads TGTGCCACGAGGGACAGCTCCGACGAGCAGTACTTC. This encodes CATRDSSDEQYF.

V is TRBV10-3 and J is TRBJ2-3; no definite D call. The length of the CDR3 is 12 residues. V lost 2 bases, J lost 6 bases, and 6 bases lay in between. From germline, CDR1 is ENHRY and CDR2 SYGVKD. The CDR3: CAISETSDTQYF. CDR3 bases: TGTGCCATCAGTGAGACGAGCGATACGCAGTATTTT.

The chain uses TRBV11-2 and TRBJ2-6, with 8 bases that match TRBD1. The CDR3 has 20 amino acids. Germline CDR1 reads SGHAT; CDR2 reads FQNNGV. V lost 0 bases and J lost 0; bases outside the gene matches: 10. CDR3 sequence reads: CASSLDISTGVLSGANVLTF. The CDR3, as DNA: TGTGCCAGCAGCTTAGACATCTCGACAGGGGTTCTCTCTGGGGCCAACGTCCTGACTTTC.

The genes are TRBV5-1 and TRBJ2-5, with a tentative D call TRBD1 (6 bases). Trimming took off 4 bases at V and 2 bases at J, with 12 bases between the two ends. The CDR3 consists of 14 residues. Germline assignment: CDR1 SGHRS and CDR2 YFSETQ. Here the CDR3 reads CASSAAQGQETQYF. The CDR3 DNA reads TGCGCCAGCAGCGCGGCGCAGGGGCAAGAGACCCAGTACTTC.